This passage covers 14 T cell receptor beta chains from one sample sequenced in a study of T cells expressing NK-cell markers (dated by TCRdb to about 2020). Library generation was performed with 5' RACE. The listed sequencing device is Illumina HiSeq 2000. Through TCRdb reprocessing, the reads give one entry per CDR3 protein sequence; DNA is omitted. The sample table gives about 380,000 distinct CDR3 sequences. The ten largest clones capture under 6.5% of the sample. Sequencing was done on a sample of blood T cells: a sorted CD56 or NKG2C T cell subset, CD4+ or CD8+ T cells, or bulk PBMC T cells (not recorded which). The origin of the receptors is a man between 18 and 69 years old in good health.

The chain uses TRBV5-4 and TRBJ2-7; TCRdb's D call of TRBD1 is untestable without DNA. The germline V gene encodes CDR1 SGHNT and CDR2 YYREEE (reference sequence). The length of the CDR3 is 17 residues. The CDR3 spells CASSLASGQGSGYEQYF.

The chain carries TRBV4-1 and TRBJ2-3; TCRdb proposes TRBD2, but this gene call is untestable without DNA. Germline assignment: CDR1 MGHRA and CDR2 YSYEKL. The CDR3 contains 15 residues. The CDR3: CASSPGLVDADTQYF.

V and J are TRBV20-1 and TRBJ2-3; as DNA is missing, the TRBD1 call by TCRdb cannot be tested. There are 12 residues in the CDR3. The V gene's germline CDR1 is DFQATT and CDR2 SNEGSKA (reference sequence). This CDR3 reads CSAEGQTDTQYF.

The rearrangement joins TRBV9 to TRBJ2-3; checking the TCRdb D call of TRBD1 is not possible without DNA. The CDR3 is made up of 17 amino acids. The germline V gene encodes CDR1 SGDLS and CDR2 YYNGEE. CDR3 sequence: CASSVEGSWGSTDTQYF.

V gene TRBV5-1 combines with J gene TRBJ2-2; TCRdb reports TRBD1, a call that lacks DNA to check it against. This CDR3 region has 14 residues. Per the germline V gene, CDR1 is SGHRS and CDR2 is YFSETQ. The CDR3 spells CAREGQGSTGELFF.

V usage is TRBV20-1 and J usage is TRBJ1-5. This CDR3 spans 13 amino acids. Germline CDR1 is DFQATT and CDR2 is SNEGSKA (reference sequence). The CDR3 region is CSARQTINQPQHF.

The chain recombines TRBV20-1 with TRBJ2-1; TCRdb proposes TRBD2, but this gene call is untestable without DNA. The CDR3 is made up of 15 amino acids. Germline V lookup: CDR1 DFQATT, CDR2 SNEGSKA (reference sequence). The chain's CDR3 is CSAYPTSGGAYEQFF.

This rearrangement joins TRBV12-3 or TRBV12-4 to TRBJ1-4; TCRdb indicates TRBD1, and absent DNA this call remains unverified. This CDR3 region has 15 residues. This CDR3 reads CASSPGSGGSEKLFF.

The chain recombines TRBV12-3 or TRBV12-4 with TRBJ2-5; TCRdb names TRBD1, which stays unverified in the absence of DNA. The CDR3 loop spans 14 amino acids. The CDR3 sequence: CASSLGGGKETQYF.

The V gene is TRBV5-1, the J gene TRBJ2-7; TCRdb gives TRBD1 as the D gene, but with no DNA this cannot be confirmed. Germline V lookup: CDR1 SGHRS, CDR2 YFSETQ. CDR3 length: 13 residues. CDR3 region: CASSERRDYEQYF.

The genes are TRBV7-8 and TRBJ2-5. CDR1 is SGHVS, CDR2 FQNEAQ, per germline. The CDR3 has 14 amino acids. The CDR3 spells CASSLSARQETQYF.

V usage is TRBV7-2 and J usage is TRBJ2-5; TCRdb's D call of TRBD1 is untestable without DNA. CDR3 length equals 17 residues. Germline V gives CDR1 SGHTA, CDR2 FQGNSA. The CDR3 loop is CASSSRWTGHAGETQYF.

The V gene is TRBV2, the J gene TRBJ1-4. The CDR3 is 12 amino acids. Germline V gene sequence: CDR1 SNHLY, CDR2 FYNNEI. The CDR3 is CASTGGWEKLFF.

The chain recombines TRBV12-3 or TRBV12-4 with TRBJ1-1. The CDR3 runs to 13 residues. CDR3 protein: CASSHGTQQKAFF.